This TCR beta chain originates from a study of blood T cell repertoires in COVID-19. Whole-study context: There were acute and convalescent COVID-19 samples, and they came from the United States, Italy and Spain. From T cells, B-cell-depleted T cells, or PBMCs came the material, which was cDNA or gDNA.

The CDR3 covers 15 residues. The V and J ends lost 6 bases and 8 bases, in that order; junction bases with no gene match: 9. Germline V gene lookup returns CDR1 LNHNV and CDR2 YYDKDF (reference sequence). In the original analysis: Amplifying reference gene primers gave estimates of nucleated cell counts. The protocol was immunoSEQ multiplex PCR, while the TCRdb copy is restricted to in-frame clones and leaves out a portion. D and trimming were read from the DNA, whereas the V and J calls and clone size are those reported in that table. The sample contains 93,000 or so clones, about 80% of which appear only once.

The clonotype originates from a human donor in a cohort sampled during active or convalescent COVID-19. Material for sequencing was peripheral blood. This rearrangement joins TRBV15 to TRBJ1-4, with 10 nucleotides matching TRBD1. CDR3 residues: CATSRQGALREKLFF. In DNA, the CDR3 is TGTGCCACCAGTAGACAGGGGGCTCTGAGAGAAAAACTGTTTTTT.